These 28 T cell receptor beta chains share one sample of origin, sequenced in a study of long-term antiretroviral therapy in people with HIV. With survey level as its setting, the immunoSEQ assay was v3.0. Assay used: immunoSEQ multiplex PCR; TCRdb lists only in-frame clones, some missing. The data hold roughly 42,000 clones, with more than 70% observed a single time. The sequences come from unsorted PBMCs, collected 3.1 years after starting antiretroviral therapy. The receptors were gathered from a woman between 50 and 59 years old with HIV.

The chain joins TRBV5-6 to TRBJ1-2, with D maybe TRBD1 (5 bases). The CDR3 is 14 amino acids. V was clipped by 3 bases and J by 7 bases, with 16 bases between them. Germline lookup yields CDR1 SGHDT and CDR2 YYEEEE. As DNA, the CDR3 is TGTGCCAGCAGCTCGGGGACCGATACTATTGGCTACACCTTC. It translates to CASSSGTDTIGYTF.

V usage is TRBV9 and J usage is TRBJ2-1; TRBD1 might be the D (6 bases). Trimming removed 3 bases from V and 4 bases from J, with 11 bases in between. The CDR3 totals 14 residues. Germline V lookup: CDR1 SGDLS, CDR2 YYNGEE. The CDR3 protein is CASSGGQLYNEQFF. CDR3 DNA: TGTGCCAGCAGCGGAGGACAGCTTTACAATGAGCAGTTCTTC.

The V call is TRBV2, the J call TRBJ2-1, with D possibly being TRBD1 or TRBD2 (5 bases each). This CDR3 spans 15 amino acids. V dropped 7 bases and J dropped 2 bases, with 15 bases sitting between them. Germline assignment: CDR1 SNHLY and CDR2 FYNNEI. CDR3 coding DNA: TGTGCCAGCATCCAAGGATTGGGGGCCTACAATGAGCAGTTCTTC. Translation gives CASIQGLGAYNEQFF.

This clone was found a few times. This sequence joins TRBV5-6 and TRBJ2-3; 10 bases are a match to TRBD1. V lost 2 bases, J lost 2 bases, and 2 bases stayed unmatched. Germline assignment: CDR1 SGHDT and CDR2 YYEEEE. This CDR3 comprises 15 residues. CDR3 amino acids: CASSFGTGATDTQYF. CDR3 nucleotide sequence: TGTGCCAGCAGCTTCGGGACAGGGGCCACAGATACGCAGTATTTT.

The chain joins TRBV12-5 to TRBJ1-5, with unresolved D. The V gene lost 7 bases and the J gene lost 0 bases, with 7 bases spanning the gap. Germline values: CDR1 LGHNT, CDR2 FRNRAP. The CDR3 contains 13 residues. The CDR3, as DNA: TGTGCTAGTGCTGTGTATAGCAATCAGCCCCAGCATTTT. Its protein product is CASAVYSNQPQHF.

The chain couples TRBV2 to TRBJ1-6, with D maybe TRBD1 (6 bases). Germline V gene data show CDR1 as SNHLY and CDR2 as FYNNEI. V lost 8 bases, J lost 7 bases, and 15 bases lay in between. The CDR3 runs 14 residues. In DNA, the CDR3 is TGTGCCAGCCAAGGCGGGGGCGGCAATTCACCCCTCCACTTT. It codes for CASQGGGGNSPLHF.

This clone was found a few times. DNA of the CDR3: TGTGCCAGCAAGGGACAGAACACTGAAGCTTTCTTT. It specifies CASKGQNTEAFF. The chain couples TRBV2 to TRBJ1-1; a possible D gene is TRBD1 (6 bases). From germline, CDR1 is SNHLY and CDR2 FYNNEI. The CDR3 is 12 residues long. The V and J ends lost 7 bases and 1 base respectively, with 7 bases between them.

The chain uses TRBV10-1 and TRBJ1-1, with 7 nucleotides matching TRBD1. Germline V gene sequence: CDR1 WNHNN, CDR2 SYGVQD (reference sequence). The CDR3 extends over 14 amino acids. V was pared by 6 bases and J by 0 bases, with 4 bases of the junction left unmatched. CDR3 loop: CASSRGQLNTEAFF. In DNA, the CDR3 is TGCGCCAGCAGCCGGGGACAGCTGAACACTGAAGCTTTCTTT.

The chain carries TRBV29-1 and TRBJ1-2, with D perhaps matching TRBD1 (5 bases). There are 12 residues in the CDR3. CDR1 is SQVTM, CDR2 ANQGSEA, per germline. V lost 2 bases, J lost 4 bases, and 8 bases lay in between. CDR3 DNA: TGCAGCGTTGAACGACAGCGCTATGGCTACACCTTC. Protein product: CSVERQRYGYTF.

This chain links TRBV9 with TRBJ1-1; D is possibly TRBD1 (5 bases). V lost 3 bases and J lost 5, with 23 bases in between. CDR3 size: 17 residues. Germline CDR1 SGDLS, CDR2 YYNGEE. CDR3 sequence: CASSGGPGLSVGTEAFF. The DNA of the CDR3 is TGTGCCAGCAGCGGGGGACCGGGACTATCGGTGGGGACTGAAGCTTTCTTT.

The genes are TRBV4-1 and TRBJ1-5, with no clear D. This CDR3 has 21 residues. V gave up 1 base and J gave up 0 bases, with 25 bases separating them. In germline, CDR1 is MGHRA, CDR2 YSYEKL. In nucleotides, the CDR3 is TGCGCCAGCAGCCAAGCCCCGGGCAGCTCCCCTGGCCTTTATAGCAATCAGCCCCAGCATTTT. Translation gives CASSQAPGSSPGLYSNQPQHF.

V usage is TRBV29-1 and J usage is TRBJ1-4; the match to TRBD1 covers 7 bases. Germline lookup yields CDR1 SQVTM and CDR2 ANQGSEA. The CDR3 is 13 residues long. With 4 bases clipped from V and 7 bases from J, the junction kept 6 bases outside the gene matches. CDR3 coding DNA: TGCAGCGTTGCGTTTCAGGGGGGTGAAAAACTGTTTTTT. This codes for CSVAFQGGEKLFF. Filled out from reference TRBV29-1 and TRBJ1-4, the complete variable domain reads SAVISQKPSRDICQRGTSLTIQCQVDSQVTMMFWYRQQPGQSLTLIATANQGSEATYESGFVIDKFPISRPNLTFSTLTVSNMSPEDSSIYLCSVAFQGGEKLFFGSGTQLSVL.

This clone came up once. The genes are TRBV5-1 and TRBJ2-7; D is possibly TRBD1 (6 bases). Looked up from germline, CDR1 is SGHRS and CDR2 is YFSETQ. Between the trimmed V and J ends, which lost 4 bases and 4 bases, there was a span of 15 bases. This CDR3 has 14 residues. CDR3 sequence (DNA): TGCGCCAGCAGCCCCCTCAGGGGCGTTTACGAGCAGTACTTC. This encodes CASSPLRGVYEQYF.

The chain links TRBV4-1 to TRBJ2-7; possible D gene TRBD2, 5 bases. The CDR3 covers 14 residues. Germline V gene data show CDR1 as MGHRA and CDR2 as YSYEKL. Trimming left V 3 bases short and J 5 bases short, with 14 bases between. The CDR3 nucleotides read TGCGCCAGCAGCCAGAGGGTATTAGTGGACGAGCAGTACTTC. Translating gives CASSQRVLVDEQYF.

The chain has TRBV4-1 and TRBJ2-7; 11 bases are shared with TRBD1. The V and J ends lost 1 base and 6 bases, in that order; junction bases with no gene match: 8. CDR3 length equals 16 residues. Germline V gene lookup returns CDR1 MGHRA and CDR2 YSYEKL. The CDR3 here is CASSQGKGQGAREQYF. The DNA of the CDR3 is TGCGCCAGCAGCCAAGGCAAAGGACAGGGGGCTCGCGAGCAGTACTTC.

The CDR3 region has the DNA TGTGCCAGCAGCTTGGCAGGTAGCGGGGGAATGGACATTCAGTACTTC. This encodes CASSLAGSGGMDIQYF. This sequence joins TRBV5-6 and TRBJ2-4; the match to TRBD2 covers 9 bases. Germline CDR1 reads SGHDT; CDR2 reads YYEEEE. The CDR3 is 16 amino acids. V lost 0 bases and J lost 8; bases outside the gene matches: 9.

The chain is built from TRBV6-6 and TRBJ2-2, with D uncertain. The length of the CDR3 is 13 residues. Trimming removed 8 bases from V and 8 bases from J, with 15 bases in between. Looked up from germline, CDR1 is MNHNY and CDR2 is SVGAGI (reference sequence). CDR3 coding DNA: TGTGCCAGCGCCCTAGAGATCTTGGGGGAGCTGTTTTTT. This encodes CASALEILGELFF.

This clone was seen only once. The chain joins TRBV25-1 to TRBJ1-1; D is unresolved. With 7 bases removed from V and 4 bases from J, the gap between germline ends came to 13 bases. This CDR3 is 13 amino acids long. Germline CDR1 is MGHDK and CDR2 is SYGVNS. DNA of the CDR3: TGTGCCAGCAATGATAAGGGTGGCACTGAAGCTTTCTTT. Amino acid sequence: CASNDKGGTEAFF.

CDR3 nucleotide sequence: TGTGCCAGCAGCTTGGGCTTGGGGTGGTCAGATACGCAGTATTTT. Translating it yields CASSLGLGWSDTQYF. The genes are TRBV7-3 and TRBJ2-3; no clear D. This CDR3 spans 15 amino acids. V was clipped by 3 bases and J by 4 bases, with 14 bases between them. CDR1 and CDR2 from the germline V gene are SGHTA and FQGTGA.

The chain carries TRBV7-2 and TRBJ2-5, with 8 bases lining up with TRBD2. V shed 1 base and J 3 bases; nucleotides not matched to a gene: 10. The CDR3 has 17 amino acids. Germline CDR1 reads SGHTA; CDR2 reads FQGNSA. As DNA, the CDR3 is TGTGCCAGCAGCTTAGAAAGAAGGACTAGCTCGAAAGAGACCCAGTACTTC. Translating gives CASSLERRTSSKETQYF. The variable domain in full, with the rest retrieved from reference TRBV7-2 and TRBJ2-5, is GAGVSQSPSNKVTEKGKDVELRCDPISGHTALYWYRQSLGQGLEFLIYFQGNSAPDKSGLPSDRFSAERTGGSVSTLTIQRTQQEDSAVYLCASSLERRTSSKETQYFGPGTRLLVL.

The genes are TRBV7-8 and TRBJ2-5; D unclear. The CDR3 is made up of 12 amino acids. Germline values: CDR1 SGHVS, CDR2 FQNEAQ. The V end lost 5 bases, the J end lost 5 bases, and 9 bases lay between the germline ends. CDR3: CASSPIFETQYF. CDR3 coding DNA: TGTGCCAGCAGCCCCATATTCGAGACCCAGTACTTC.

The chain combines TRBV5-4 with TRBJ2-7; 11 nucleotides match TRBD1. Trimming at V came to 1 base and at J to 6 bases, leaving 6 bases not matched to a gene. The CDR3 consists of 15 residues. CDR1 SGHNT and CDR2 YYREEE come from the germline V gene (reference sequence). In DNA, the CDR3 is TGTGCCAGCAGCTTGCCCGGGACAGGGGGGGGCGAGCAGTACTTC. It translates to CASSLPGTGGGEQYF.

The chain combines TRBV5-1 with TRBJ1-1; 7 bases are a match to TRBD1. Germline assignment: CDR1 SGHRS and CDR2 YFSETQ. The CDR3 is made up of 13 amino acids. With V trimmed by 2 bases and J by 4 bases, 2 bases remained unmatched. Here the CDR3 reads CASSLTGATEAFF. The CDR3 DNA sequence: TGCGCCAGCAGCTTAACAGGGGCCACTGAAGCTTTCTTT. Variable domain in full (rest from reference TRBV5-1 and TRBJ1-1): KAGVTQTPRYLIKTRGQQVTLSCSPISGHRSVSWYQQTPGQGLQFLFEYFSETQRNKGNFPGRFSGRQFSNSRSEMNVSTLELGDSALYLCASSLTGATEAFFGQGTRLTVV.

The rearrangement links TRBV7-2 to TRBJ2-7; D is perhaps TRBD2 (7 bases). Germline V gives CDR1 SGHTA, CDR2 FQGNSA. The CDR3 is 17 residues long. The V end was cut by 3 bases, the J end by 4 bases, with 22 bases between. CDR3 DNA sequence: TGTGCCAGCAGCTTCTCAGTTCCCGGGGGGCCCGGGTACGAGCAGTACTTC. Translation gives CASSFSVPGGPGYEQYF.

In its sample, this clone was seen once. The chain carries TRBV4-1 and TRBJ1-5; weak D call: TRBD1 (5 bases). Germline CDR1 is MGHRA and CDR2 is YSYEKL. The CDR3 extends over 20 amino acids. The ends were cut back, 3 bases at V and 0 bases at J, with 24 bases in the middle. The CDR3 sequence: CASSHTYRTPAAYSNQPQHF. CDR3 in DNA: TGCGCCAGCAGCCACACTTACAGGACGCCGGCAGCTTATAGCAATCAGCCCCAGCATTTT.

V usage is TRBV7-9 and J usage is TRBJ1-2; perhaps TRBD1 as D (5 bases). With 3 bases removed from V and 6 bases from J, the gap between germline ends came to 11 bases. This CDR3 spans 13 amino acids. The germline gives CDR1 SEHNR, CDR2 FQNEAQ (reference sequence). The chain's CDR3 is CASSLTGLDGYTF. The DNA of the CDR3 is TGTGCCAGCAGCTTGACGGGGCTCGATGGCTACACCTTC.

This chain links TRBV5-1 with TRBJ1-2; 9 bases line up with TRBD1. The CDR3 is 15 amino acids. Germline V CDR1 and CDR2: SGHRS, YFSETQ. Trimming took 0 bases from V and 8 from J; bases not matched to a gene: 8. CDR3 sequence reads: CASSLGPTGGLGYTF. CDR3 DNA sequence: TGCGCCAGCAGCTTGGGACCTACAGGGGGCTTGGGCTACACCTTC.

The rearrangement links TRBV30 to TRBJ1-3; 8 nucleotides match TRBD1. CDR3 length: 13 residues. CDR1 is GTSNPN, CDR2 SVGIG, per germline (reference sequence). Losses at the gene ends were 5 bases for V and 2 bases for J; bases not matched to a gene: 2. DNA for the CDR3: TGTGCCTGGGACAGGGGAACTGGAAACACCATATATTTT. Its translation: CAWDRGTGNTIYF.